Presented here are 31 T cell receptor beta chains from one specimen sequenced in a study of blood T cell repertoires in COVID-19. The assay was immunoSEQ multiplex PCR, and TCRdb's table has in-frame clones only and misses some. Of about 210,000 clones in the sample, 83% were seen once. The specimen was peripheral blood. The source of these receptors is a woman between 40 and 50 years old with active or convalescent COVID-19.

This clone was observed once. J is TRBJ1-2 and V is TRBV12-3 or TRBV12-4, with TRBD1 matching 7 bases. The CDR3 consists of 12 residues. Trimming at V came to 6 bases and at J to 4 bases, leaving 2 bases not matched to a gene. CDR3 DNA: TGTGCCAGCAGAGCAGGGGGCTATGGCTACACCTTC. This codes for CASRAGGYGYTF.

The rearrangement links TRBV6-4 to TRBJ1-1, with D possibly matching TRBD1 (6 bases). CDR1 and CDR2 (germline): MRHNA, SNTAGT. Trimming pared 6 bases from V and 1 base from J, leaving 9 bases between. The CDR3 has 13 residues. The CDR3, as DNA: TGTGCCAGCAGGATGACAGGGAACACTGAAGCTTTCTTT. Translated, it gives CASRMTGNTEAFF.

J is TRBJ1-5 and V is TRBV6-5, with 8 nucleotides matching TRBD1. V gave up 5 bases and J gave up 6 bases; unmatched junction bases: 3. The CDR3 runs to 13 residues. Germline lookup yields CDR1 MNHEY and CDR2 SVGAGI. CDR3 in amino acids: CASSTGGTQPQHF. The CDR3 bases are TGTGCCAGCAGTACAGGGGGGACTCAGCCCCAGCATTTT.

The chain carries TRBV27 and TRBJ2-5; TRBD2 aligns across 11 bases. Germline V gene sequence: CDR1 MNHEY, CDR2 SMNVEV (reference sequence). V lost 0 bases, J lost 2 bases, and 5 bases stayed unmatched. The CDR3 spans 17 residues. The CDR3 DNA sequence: TGTGCCAGCAGTTTATCCACTAGCGGGGGCCGACAAGAGACCCAGTACTTC. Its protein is CASSLSTSGGRQETQYF.

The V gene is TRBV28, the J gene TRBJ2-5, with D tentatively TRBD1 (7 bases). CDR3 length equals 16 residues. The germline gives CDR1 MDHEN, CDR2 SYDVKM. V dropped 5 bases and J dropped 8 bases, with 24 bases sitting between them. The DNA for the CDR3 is TGTGCCAGCAGTCCACCAGGGGGGCGCCGGTCCCTAACCCAGTACTTC. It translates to CASSPPGGRRSLTQYF.

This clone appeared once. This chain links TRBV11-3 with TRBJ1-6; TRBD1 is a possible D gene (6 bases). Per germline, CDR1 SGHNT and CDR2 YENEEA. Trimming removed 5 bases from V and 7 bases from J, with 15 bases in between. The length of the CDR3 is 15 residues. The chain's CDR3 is CASSHRASGNSPLHF. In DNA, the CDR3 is TGTGCCAGCAGCCACAGGGCGTCCGGGAATTCACCCCTCCACTTT.

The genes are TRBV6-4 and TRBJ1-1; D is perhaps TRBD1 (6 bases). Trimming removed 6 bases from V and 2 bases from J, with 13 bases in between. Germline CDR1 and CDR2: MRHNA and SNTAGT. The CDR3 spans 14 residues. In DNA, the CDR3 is TGTGCCAGCAGGCTGACAGGCTCCAACACTGAAGCTTTCTTT. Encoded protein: CASRLTGSNTEAFF.

CDR3 sequence: CASSRGDGNTEAFF. DNA for the CDR3: TGTGCCAGCAGCCGGGGGGACGGAAACACTGAAGCTTTCTTT. This sequence joins TRBV14 and TRBJ1-1, with a tentative D call TRBD1 (5 bases). V lost 4 bases to trimming and J lost 2 bases, with 11 bases between them. The germline V gene has CDR1 SGHDN and CDR2 FVKESK. The CDR3 is 14 residues long.

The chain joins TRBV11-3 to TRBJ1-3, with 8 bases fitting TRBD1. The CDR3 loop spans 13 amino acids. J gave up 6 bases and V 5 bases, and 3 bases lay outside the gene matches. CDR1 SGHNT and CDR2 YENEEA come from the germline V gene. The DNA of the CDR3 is TGTGCCAGCAGCAGGGGACAGGAAAACACCATATATTTT. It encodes CASSRGQENTIYF.

CDR3 sequence: CASSLTTNQETQYF. CDR3 nucleotides: TGCGCCAGCAGCTTGACCACAAACCAAGAGACCCAGTACTTC. The chain couples TRBV5-1 to TRBJ2-5; the D is unclear. This CDR3 is built from 14 residues. Germline V gene data show CDR1 as SGHRS and CDR2 as YFSETQ. V gave up 1 base and J gave up 0 bases, with 7 bases separating them. Complete variable domain (other parts from reference TRBV5-1 and TRBJ2-5): KAGVTQTPRYLIKTRGQQVTLSCSPISGHRSVSWYQQTPGQGLQFLFEYFSETQRNKGNFPGRFSGRQFSNSRSEMNVSTLELGDSALYLCASSLTTNQETQYFGPGTRLLVL.

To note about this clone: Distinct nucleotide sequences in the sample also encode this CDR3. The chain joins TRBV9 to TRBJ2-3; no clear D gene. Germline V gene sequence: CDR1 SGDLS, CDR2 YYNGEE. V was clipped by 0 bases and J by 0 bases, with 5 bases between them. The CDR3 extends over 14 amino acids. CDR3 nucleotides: TGTGCCAGCAGCGTAGCCAGTAGCACAGATACGCAGTATTTT. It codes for CASSVASSTDTQYF.

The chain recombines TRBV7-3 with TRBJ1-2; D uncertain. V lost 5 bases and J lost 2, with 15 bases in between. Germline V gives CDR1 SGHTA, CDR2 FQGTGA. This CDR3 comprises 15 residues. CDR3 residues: CASSHTPGINYGYTF. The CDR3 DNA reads TGTGCCAGCAGCCACACTCCGGGGATCAACTATGGCTACACCTTC.

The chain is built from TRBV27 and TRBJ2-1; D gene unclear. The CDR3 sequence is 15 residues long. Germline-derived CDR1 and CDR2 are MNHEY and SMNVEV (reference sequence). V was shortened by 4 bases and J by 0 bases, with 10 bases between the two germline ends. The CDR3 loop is CASSSVSRSYNEQFF. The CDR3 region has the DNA TGTGCCAGCAGTTCGGTGTCGCGCTCCTACAATGAGCAGTTCTTC.

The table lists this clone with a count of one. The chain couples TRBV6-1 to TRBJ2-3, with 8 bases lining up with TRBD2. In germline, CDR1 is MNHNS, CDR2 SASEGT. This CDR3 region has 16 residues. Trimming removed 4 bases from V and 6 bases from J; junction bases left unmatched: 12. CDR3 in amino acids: CASSGPLAGGEDTQYF. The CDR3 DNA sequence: TGTGCCAGCAGTGGCCCGCTGGCGGGAGGAGAGGATACGCAGTATTTT.

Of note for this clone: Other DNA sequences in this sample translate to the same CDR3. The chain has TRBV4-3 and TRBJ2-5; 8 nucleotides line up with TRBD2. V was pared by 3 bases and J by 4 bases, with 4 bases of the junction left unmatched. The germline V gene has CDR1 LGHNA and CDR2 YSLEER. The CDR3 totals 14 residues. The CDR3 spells CASSQGLVGETQYF. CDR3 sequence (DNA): TGCGCCAGCAGCCAGGGACTAGTTGGAGAGACCCAGTACTTC.

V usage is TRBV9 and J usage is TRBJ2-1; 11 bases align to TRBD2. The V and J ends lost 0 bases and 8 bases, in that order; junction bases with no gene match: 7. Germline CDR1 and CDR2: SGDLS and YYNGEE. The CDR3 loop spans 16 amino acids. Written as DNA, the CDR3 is TGTGCCAGCAGCGTAGAGGGGACTAGCGGCGGCGATGAGCAGTTCTTC. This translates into CASSVEGTSGGDEQFF.

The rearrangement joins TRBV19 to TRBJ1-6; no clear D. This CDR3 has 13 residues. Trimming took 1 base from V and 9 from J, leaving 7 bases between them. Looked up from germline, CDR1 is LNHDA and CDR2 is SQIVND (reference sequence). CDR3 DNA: TGTGCCAGTAGTATAGTTGGCGGTTCACCCCTCCACTTT. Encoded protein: CASSIVGGSPLHF. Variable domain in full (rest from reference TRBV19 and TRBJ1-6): DGGITQSPKYLFRKEGQNVTLSCEQNLNHDAMYWYRQDPGQGLRLIYYSQIVNDFQKGDIAEGYSVSREKKESFPLTVTSAQKNPTAFYLCASSIVGGSPLHFGNGTRLTVT.

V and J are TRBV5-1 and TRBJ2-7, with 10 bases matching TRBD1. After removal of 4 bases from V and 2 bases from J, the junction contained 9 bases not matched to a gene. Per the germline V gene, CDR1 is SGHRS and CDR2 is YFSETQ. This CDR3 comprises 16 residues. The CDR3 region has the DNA TGCGCCAGCAGCCTGACAGCGGGACAGGGGACCTACGAGCAGTACTTC. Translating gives CASSLTAGQGTYEQYF.

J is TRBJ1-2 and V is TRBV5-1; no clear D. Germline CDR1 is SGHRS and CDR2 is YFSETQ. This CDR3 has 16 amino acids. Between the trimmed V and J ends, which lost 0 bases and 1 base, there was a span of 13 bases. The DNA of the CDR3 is TGCGCCAGCAGCTTGGAGGGAGTGGGGAATAACTATGGCTACACCTTC. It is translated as CASSLEGVGNNYGYTF.

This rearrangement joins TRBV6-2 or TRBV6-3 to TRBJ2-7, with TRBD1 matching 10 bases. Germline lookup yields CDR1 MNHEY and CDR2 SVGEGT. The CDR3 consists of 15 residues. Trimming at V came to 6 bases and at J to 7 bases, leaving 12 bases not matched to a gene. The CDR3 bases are TGTGCCAGCAGCTCCACCCCGGACAGGGGGTGGGAGCAGTACTTC. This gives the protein CASSSTPDRGWEQYF.

As DNA, the CDR3 is TGCGCCAGCAGCCAAGTTCTCCTTGCAGACATCACCGGGGAGCTGTTTTTT. Its protein product is CASSQVLLADITGELFF. The chain employs TRBV4-3 and TRBJ2-2; no clear D gene. In germline, CDR1 is LGHNA, CDR2 YSLEER. The CDR3 totals 17 residues. Between the trimmed V and J ends, which lost 1 base and 4 bases, there was a span of 16 bases.

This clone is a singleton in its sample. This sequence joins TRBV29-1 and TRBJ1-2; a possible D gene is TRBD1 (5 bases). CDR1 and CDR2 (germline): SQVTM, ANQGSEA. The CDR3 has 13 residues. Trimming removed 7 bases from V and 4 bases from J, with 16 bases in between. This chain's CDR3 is CSAKAGLSYGYTF. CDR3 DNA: TGCAGCGCCAAGGCAGGGTTAAGCTATGGCTACACCTTC. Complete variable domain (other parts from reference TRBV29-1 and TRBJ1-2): SAVISQKPSRDICQRGTSLTIQCQVDSQVTMMFWYRQQPGQSLTLIATANQGSEATYESGFVIDKFPISRPNLTFSTLTVSNMSPEDSSIYLCSAKAGLSYGYTFGSGTRLTVV.

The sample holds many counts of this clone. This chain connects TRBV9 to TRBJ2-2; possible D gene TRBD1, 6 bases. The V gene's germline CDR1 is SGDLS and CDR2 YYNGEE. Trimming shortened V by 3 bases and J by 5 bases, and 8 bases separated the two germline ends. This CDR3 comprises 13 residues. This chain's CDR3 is CASSADRTGELFF. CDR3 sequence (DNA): TGTGCCAGCAGCGCAGACAGGACCGGGGAGCTGTTTTTT.

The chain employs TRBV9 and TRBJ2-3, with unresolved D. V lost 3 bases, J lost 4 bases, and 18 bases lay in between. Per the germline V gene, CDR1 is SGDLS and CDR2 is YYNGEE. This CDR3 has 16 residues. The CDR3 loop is CASSASGSRKADTQYF. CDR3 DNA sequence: TGTGCCAGCAGCGCATCCGGGTCCCGAAAGGCAGATACGCAGTATTTT. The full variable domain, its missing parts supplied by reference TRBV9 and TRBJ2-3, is DSGVTQTPKHLITATGQRVTLRCSPRSGDLSVYWYQQSLDQGLQFLIQYYNGEERAKGNILERFSAQQFPDLHSELNLSSLELGDSALYFCASSASGSRKADTQYFGPGTRLTVL.

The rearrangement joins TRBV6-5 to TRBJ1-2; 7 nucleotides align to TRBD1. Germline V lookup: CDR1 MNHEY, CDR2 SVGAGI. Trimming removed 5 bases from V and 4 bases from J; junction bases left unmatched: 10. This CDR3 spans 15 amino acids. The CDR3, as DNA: TGTGCCAGCAGTCCCCAGGGGGGTGTTGGCTATGGCTACACCTTC. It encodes CASSPQGGVGYGYTF.

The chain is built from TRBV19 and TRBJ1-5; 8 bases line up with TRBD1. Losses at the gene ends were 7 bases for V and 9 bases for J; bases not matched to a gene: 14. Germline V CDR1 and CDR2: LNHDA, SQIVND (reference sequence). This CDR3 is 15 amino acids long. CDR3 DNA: TGTGCCAGTAATAAGCCCGGACAGGGTATTTTGCCCCAGCATTTT. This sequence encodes CASNKPGQGILPQHF.

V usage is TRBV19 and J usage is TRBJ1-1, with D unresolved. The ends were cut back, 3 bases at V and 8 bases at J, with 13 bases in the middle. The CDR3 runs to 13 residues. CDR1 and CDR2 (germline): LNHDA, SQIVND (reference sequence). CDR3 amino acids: CASSIPVLDEAFF. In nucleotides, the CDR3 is TGTGCCAGTAGTATTCCAGTACTAGACGAAGCTTTCTTT.

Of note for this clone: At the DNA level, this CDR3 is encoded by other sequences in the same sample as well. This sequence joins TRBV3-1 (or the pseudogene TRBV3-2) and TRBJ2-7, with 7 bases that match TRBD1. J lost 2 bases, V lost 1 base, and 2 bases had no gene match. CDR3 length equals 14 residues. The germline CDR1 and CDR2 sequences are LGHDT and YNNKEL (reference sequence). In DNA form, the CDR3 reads TGTGCCAGCAGCCAAGGGGACAGCACCTACGAGCAGTACTTC. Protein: CASSQGDSTYEQYF.

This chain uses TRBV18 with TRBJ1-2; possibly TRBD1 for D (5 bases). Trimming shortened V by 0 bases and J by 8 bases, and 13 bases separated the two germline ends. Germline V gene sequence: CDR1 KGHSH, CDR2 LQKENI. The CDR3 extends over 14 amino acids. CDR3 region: CASSPPNGAKGYTF. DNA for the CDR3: TGTGCCAGCTCACCACCAAATGGGGCTAAGGGCTACACCTTC.

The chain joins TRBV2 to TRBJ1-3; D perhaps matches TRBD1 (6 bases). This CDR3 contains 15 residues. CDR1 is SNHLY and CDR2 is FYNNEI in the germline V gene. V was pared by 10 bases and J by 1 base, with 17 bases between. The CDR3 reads CAIQGDGHSGNTIYF. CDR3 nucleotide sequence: TGTGCCATACAGGGTGACGGACATTCTGGAAACACCATATATTTT.

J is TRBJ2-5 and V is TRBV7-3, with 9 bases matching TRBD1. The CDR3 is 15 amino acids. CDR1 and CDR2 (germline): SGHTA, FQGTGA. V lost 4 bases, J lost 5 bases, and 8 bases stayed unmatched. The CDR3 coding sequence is TGTGCCAGCAGCTCAACAGGGGGCGGAATGGAGACCCAGTACTTC. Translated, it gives CASSSTGGGMETQYF.